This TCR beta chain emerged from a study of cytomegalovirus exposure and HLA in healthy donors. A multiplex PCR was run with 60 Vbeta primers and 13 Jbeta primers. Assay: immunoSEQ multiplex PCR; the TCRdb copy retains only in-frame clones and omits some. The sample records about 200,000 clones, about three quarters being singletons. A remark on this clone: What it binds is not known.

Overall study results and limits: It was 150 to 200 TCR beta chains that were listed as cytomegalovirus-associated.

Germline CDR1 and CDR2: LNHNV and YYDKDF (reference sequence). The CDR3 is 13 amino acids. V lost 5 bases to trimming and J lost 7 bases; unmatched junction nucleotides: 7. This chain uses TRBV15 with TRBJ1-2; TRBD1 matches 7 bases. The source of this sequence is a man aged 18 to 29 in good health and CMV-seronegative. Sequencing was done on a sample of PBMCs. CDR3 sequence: CATSQTGTGGYTF. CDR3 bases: TGTGCCACCAGCCAGACAGGGACGGGTGGCTACACCTTC.